This TCR beta chain is drawn from a study of T cell responses to AZD1222 COVID-19 vaccine. CDR3 length: 14 amino acids. Germline V CDR1 and CDR2: SSHAT, FNYEAQ (reference sequence). Clones were sequenced by immunoSEQ multiplex PCR, and TCRdb holds only the in-frame ones, with some missing. The table has 110,000 or so clones, roughly 91% seen once. As regards this clone: A junction end diverges from the germline sequence, so it may reflect a read error.

The chain combines TRBV7-7 with TRBJ2-7, with 9 bases fitting TRBD1. The receptor's source is an adult who received the AZD1222 COVID-19 vaccine. Material: peripheral blood, obtained 28 days after the second AZD1222 dose. The CDR3 reads CASSLQDRGSEQYF. As DNA, the CDR3 is TGTGCTAGCAGCTTACAAGACAGGGGGAGCGAGCAGTACTTC.